This T cell receptor beta chain comes out of a study of post-analysis software for immune sequencing data (dated by TCRdb to the mid-2010s). Describing the broader study: Relapsing-remitting, secondary progressive and progressive-relapsing multiple sclerosis were recorded as disease courses, and subtype annotation was lacking for some patients. The patient repertoires were set against 10 or so previously published healthy control repertoires from donors whose ages ranged from roughly 6 to 26 years. A subset of samples was prepared in parallel using single-end sample barcoding, then pooled and co-amplified after Illumina adapter ligation.

As regards this clonotype: Its antigen remains unidentified. The sample holds no much larger clone one base away, and base qualities are not on file.

Overall study results and their limits: Compared with controls, multiple sclerosis patients had significantly lower normalized Chao1 diversity, a finding suggesting substantial peripheral T-cell clonal expansion. Direct clustering with F measure showed strong co-clustering of samples prepared in the same batch, prompting a batch-effect correction. Patients showed significantly higher frequencies than controls for five TRBV segments, among them TRBV5-6, TRBV5-1 and TRBV20-1. The control group was slightly older than the multiple sclerosis patient group.

Libraries were built with PCR. TCRdb names Illumina HiSeq 2500 as the instrument used. To reduce PCR and sequencing biases, unique molecular identifiers were incorporated into the TCR beta cDNA libraries. Per 1 to 10 million input T cells, approximately 500,000 cDNA molecules were obtained, such that each molecule approximated one T cell. The patient libraries were prepared and sequenced using the same protocol as the earlier healthy control dataset. Within a given batch, samples were prepared together, multiplexed and sequenced on the same HiSeq lane. In the paper's pipeline: MIGEC was used to process the raw barcoded reads, and molecular identifier groups with only a single read were discarded before consensus assembly and CDR3 extraction. Clonotype tables were post-analysed with VDJtools, and diversity was normalized by down-sampling all datasets to the smallest sample size. In repertoire overlap clustering, CDR3 amino acid sequences, but not nucleotide sequences, were matched to correct batch-related cross-sample contamination. The raw public reads went through TCRdb reprocessing: fastp at Q25, MiXCR clone calling, in-frame beta chains kept. Rows are unified per CDR3 protein, each entry keeping the most common DNA and genes. These V and J calls are TCRdb output, not the study's own analysis. The sample table records roughly 800,000 distinct CDR3 sequences; around 42% of these occur just once. The ten top clones hold 4.9% of the sample.

TCR beta repertoires were profiled from peripheral blood of roughly 13 young patients with multiple sclerosis to demonstrate the VDJtools post-analysis software. The multiple sclerosis patients were children and adolescents ranging in age from about 6 to 17 years. Including the terminal cysteine and phenylalanine, the CDR3 comprises 16 residues. The DNA shown is the 48-base CDR3, in frame from base 1. Trimming accounts for 1 base at V and 1 base at J, while the number of junction bases matched to no gene is 6. CDR1 SGHRS and CDR2 YFSETQ are derived from the germline V gene. This TCR was recovered from a girl aged 10 to 17 with multiple sclerosis. Specimen: blood. This chain is built from TRBV5-1 and TRBJ2-3; TRBD2 matches 7 bases in the middle. The DNA sequence reads TGCGCCAGCAGCTTGTTTATAAGCGGGGGCACAGATACGCAGTATTTT. Translated, it gives CASSLFISGGTDTQYF.